Listed here are 16 T cell receptor beta chains from one sample, sequenced in a study of post-analysis software for immune sequencing data. Whole-study findings and limits: With TRBV5-6, TRBV5-1 and TRBV20-1 included, about five TRBV segments were more frequent in patients than in controls.

These TCRs are of unknown antigen specificity. Carried by the TCR beta cDNA libraries were unique molecular identifiers. TCRdb re-called the PCR reads through MiXCR, storing one row per CDR3 protein. Seen here are hundreds of thousands of distinct CDR3 sequences, 30% observed once, and the top ten hold 0.56%. The sequencing sample was made of blood. The receptors derive from a girl under 18 with multiple sclerosis.

In this sample, this clonotype turned up a few times. The chain uses TRBV7-2 and TRBJ1-1; 8 nucleotides match TRBD1. The trim removed 6 bases at V and 1 base at J, leaving 7 bases unmatched. CDR1 and CDR2 from the germline V gene are SGHTA and FQGNSA. CDR3 length equals 15 residues. Here the CDR3 DNA reads TGTGCCAGCAGTTCCCGGGGACAGGCGAACACTGAAGCTTTCTTT. Protein sequence: CASSSRGQANTEAFF. The full variable domain, in which reference TRBV7-2 and TRBJ1-1 provide the parts outside the CDR3, is GAGVSQSPSNKVTEKGKDVELRCDPISGHTALYWYRQSLGQGLEFLIYFQGNSAPDKSGLPSDRFSAERTGGSVSTLTIQRTQQEDSAVYLCASSSRGQANTEAFFGQGTRLTVV.

This clonotype has a handful of counts. The chain employs TRBV20-1 and TRBJ2-7, with TRBD2 as a possible D gene (5 bases). The germline gives CDR1 DFQATT, CDR2 SNEGSKA (reference sequence). The CDR3 runs to 13 residues. V gave up 6 bases and J gave up 1 base, with 13 bases separating them. DNA for the CDR3: TGCAGTGCCCAAGGCGGGCGATCCTACGAGCAGTACTTC. Translation: CSAQGGRSYEQYF.

This rearrangement joins TRBV6-5 to TRBJ1-4; 7 bases are a match to TRBD1. V gave up 1 base and J gave up 7 bases; unmatched junction bases: 9. Germline-derived CDR1 and CDR2 are MNHEY and SVGAGI. This CDR3 spans 16 amino acids. CDR3 nucleotides: TGTGCCAGCAGTTACTGGAGGGGGCGAAATGCTGAAAAACTGTTTTTT. It encodes CASSYWRGRNAEKLFF.

V usage is TRBV28 and J usage is TRBJ1-4; no reliable D call. Germline V gene lookup returns CDR1 MDHEN and CDR2 SYDVKM. This CDR3 region has 13 residues. V lost 4 bases and J 6 bases, leaving 9 bases between the germline ends. Here the CDR3 reads CASSSVNHEKLFF. The CDR3 DNA sequence: TGTGCCAGCAGTTCAGTCAACCATGAAAAACTGTTTTTT.

The chain couples TRBV6-5 to TRBJ1-2; 7 nucleotides match TRBD1. Germline loops: CDR1 MNHEY, CDR2 SVGAGI. The CDR3 runs to 14 residues. V shed 6 bases, J shed 4 bases, and the junction held 8 bases outside the gene matches. CDR3 sequence reads: CASRLTGLSYGYTF. CDR3 nucleotide sequence: TGTGCCAGCAGGTTGACAGGGCTAAGCTATGGCTACACCTTC.

The rearrangement links TRBV10-3 to TRBJ1-5; the D is unclear. Germline values: CDR1 ENHRY, CDR2 SYGVKD. Trimming pared 0 bases from V and 6 bases from J, leaving 3 bases between. CDR3 length equals 12 residues. The DNA of the CDR3 is TGTGCCATCAGTGAGTCGGGTCAGCCCCAGCATTTT. Its protein is CAISESGQPQHF.

This chain connects TRBV29-1 to TRBJ2-3; a weak D match, TRBD2 (6 bases). CDR3 length equals 16 residues. The V end lost 7 bases, the J end lost 0 bases, and 20 bases lay between the germline ends. Germline assignment: CDR1 SQVTM and CDR2 ANQGSEA. CDR3 DNA sequence: TGCAGCGCCGTAGGAGGGTGGGGCCCTAGCACAGATACGCAGTATTTT. As protein: CSAVGGWGPSTDTQYF.

V is TRBV3-1 and J is TRBJ1-5; D remains unclear. CDR3 size: 13 residues. Trimming left V 2 bases short and J 9 bases short, with 11 bases between. Germline V lookup: CDR1 LGHDT, CDR2 YNNKEL (reference sequence). CDR3 nucleotides: TGTGCCAGCAGCCAAACTACCATGGGGCCCCAGCATTTT. This gives the protein CASSQTTMGPQHF. Full variable domain (outside the CDR3, taken from reference TRBV3-1 and TRBJ1-5): DTAVSQTPKYLVTQMGNDKSIKCEQNLGHDTMYWYKQDSKKFLKIMFSYNNKELIINETVPNRFSPKSPDKAHLNLHINSLELGDSAVYFCASSQTTMGPQHFGDGTRLSIL.

The chain employs TRBV23-1 and TRBJ2-1; D may be TRBD2 (5 bases). TRBV23-1 qualifies as an ORF whose function is uncertain. The CDR3 loop spans 16 amino acids. The V end lost 0 bases, the J end lost 0 bases, and 9 bases lay between the germline ends. The CDR3, as DNA: TGCGCCAGCAGTCAATCCGGGGAAGGCTCCTACAATGAGCAGTTCTTC. It is translated as CASSQSGEGSYNEQFF.

This clonotype showed up just a few times. CDR3 in amino acids: CASSTSGGPLYNEQFF. In DNA, the CDR3 is TGTGCCAGCAGCACCTCCGGGGGGCCTCTTTACAATGAGCAGTTCTTC. The rearrangement links TRBV11-2 to TRBJ2-1; possible D gene TRBD2, 7 bases. There are 16 residues in the CDR3. The ends were cut back, 5 bases at V and 4 bases at J, with 18 bases in the middle. The germline CDR1 and CDR2 sequences are SGHAT and FQNNGV.

The chain joins TRBV27 to TRBJ2-7; the D gene is possibly TRBD2 (6 bases). Trimming pared 6 bases from V and 0 bases from J, leaving 12 bases between. The germline V gene has CDR1 MNHEY and CDR2 SMNVEV (reference sequence). This CDR3 has 14 amino acids. The CDR3 DNA follows: TGTGCCAGCAGCCCGCGGGGACCCTCCTACGAGCAGTACTTC. This translates into CASSPRGPSYEQYF.

The rearrangement joins TRBV4-2 to TRBJ2-7; 8 nucleotides line up with TRBD2. This CDR3 region has 14 residues. Germline trimming cut 5 bases from V and 2 bases from J; bases unmatched to any gene: 5. Per germline, CDR1 LGHNA and CDR2 YNFKEQ. The CDR3 is CASSKSGSTYEQYF. CDR3 coding DNA: TGTGCCAGCAGCAAAAGCGGGAGTACCTACGAGCAGTACTTC.

A few counts support this clonotype. This chain links TRBV12-3 or TRBV12-4 with TRBJ2-1; TRBD1 matches 10 bases. With V trimmed by 5 bases and J by 8 bases, 12 bases remained unmatched. This CDR3 region has 16 residues. This CDR3 is CASSLTRRDRGHEQFF. CDR3 DNA: TGTGCCAGCAGTCTAACGCGAAGGGACAGGGGTCATGAGCAGTTCTTC.

This clonotype was detected ten times or more. The chain recombines TRBV4-2 with TRBJ2-1; TRBD2 agrees at 8 bases. CDR1 and CDR2 from the germline V gene are LGHNA and YNFKEQ. V shed 0 bases and J 4 bases; nucleotides not matched to a gene: 11. The CDR3 runs to 18 residues. The CDR3 loop is CASSQDQEWREEYNEQFF. The CDR3 DNA is TGTGCCAGCAGCCAAGATCAGGAATGGCGGGAGGAATACAATGAGCAGTTCTTC.

In this sample, this clonotype turned up a few times. V and J are TRBV6-5 and TRBJ1-2; perhaps TRBD1 as D (5 bases). The CDR3 is 15 amino acids. CDR1 is MNHEY and CDR2 is SVGAGI in the germline V gene. V gave up 4 bases and J gave up 8 bases, with 20 bases separating them. The DNA for the CDR3 is TGTGCCAGCAGTTGGGGCACCTCGAGTGGAGGGGGCTACACCTTC. As protein: CASSWGTSSGGGYTF.

This rearrangement joins TRBV12-3 or TRBV12-4 to TRBJ2-1, with 7 positions matching TRBD1. The V gene end was trimmed by 5 bases and the J gene end by 4 bases; junction bases not matched to a gene: 5. The CDR3 is 14 residues long. CDR3 DNA sequence: TGTGCCAGCAGTACAGGGGTGAGGTACAATGAGCAGTTCTTC. Translating it yields CASSTGVRYNEQFF.